Detailed here is one TCR beta chain. These data are taken from a study of control samples from healthy donors and cancer patients. CDR3 length: 13 residues. Trimming took 8 bases from V and 3 from J, leaving 11 bases between them. In germline, CDR1 is MDHEN, CDR2 SYDVKM. Measured with immunoSEQ multiplex PCR; TCRdb has only the in-frame clones, and not every one. The sample yields about 180,000 clones, roughly 90% seen once. The receptor's source is a woman in her forties or fifties in good health. Sequenced sample: blood. This sequence joins TRBV28 and TRBJ1-5; D call uncertain. CDR3 bases: TGTGCCAGCTCAATACAGAACAATCAGCCCCAGCATTTT. This sequence encodes CASSIQNNQPQHF.